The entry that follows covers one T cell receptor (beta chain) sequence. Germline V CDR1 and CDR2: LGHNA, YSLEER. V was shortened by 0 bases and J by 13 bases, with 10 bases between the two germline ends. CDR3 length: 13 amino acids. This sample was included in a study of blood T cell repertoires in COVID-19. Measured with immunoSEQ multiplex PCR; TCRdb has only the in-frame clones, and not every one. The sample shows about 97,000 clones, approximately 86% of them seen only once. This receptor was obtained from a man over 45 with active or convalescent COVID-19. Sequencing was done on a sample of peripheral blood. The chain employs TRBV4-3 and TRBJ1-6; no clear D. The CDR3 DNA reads TGCGCCAGCAGCCAAGATCGGTTACGGCCCCTCCACTTT. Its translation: CASSQDRLRPLHF.